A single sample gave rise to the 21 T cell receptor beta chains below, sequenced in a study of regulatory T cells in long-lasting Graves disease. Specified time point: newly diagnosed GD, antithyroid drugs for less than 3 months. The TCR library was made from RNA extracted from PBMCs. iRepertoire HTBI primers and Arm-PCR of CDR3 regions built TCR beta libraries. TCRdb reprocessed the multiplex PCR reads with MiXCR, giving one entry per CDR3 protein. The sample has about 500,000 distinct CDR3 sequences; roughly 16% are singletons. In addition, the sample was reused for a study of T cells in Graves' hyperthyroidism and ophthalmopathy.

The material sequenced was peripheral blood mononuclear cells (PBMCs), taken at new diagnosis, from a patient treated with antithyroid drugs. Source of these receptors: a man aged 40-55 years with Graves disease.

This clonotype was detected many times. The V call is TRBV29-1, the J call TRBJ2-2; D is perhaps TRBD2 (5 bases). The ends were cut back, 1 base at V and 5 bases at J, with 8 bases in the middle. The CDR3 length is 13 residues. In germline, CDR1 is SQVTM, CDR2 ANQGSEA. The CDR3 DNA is TGCAGCGTTGAAGTCGGGATAACCGGGGAGCTGTTTTTT. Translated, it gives CSVEVGITGELFF.

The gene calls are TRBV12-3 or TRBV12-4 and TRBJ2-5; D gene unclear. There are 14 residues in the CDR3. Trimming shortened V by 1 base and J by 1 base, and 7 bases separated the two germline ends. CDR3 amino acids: CASSLGTLQETQYF. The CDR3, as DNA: TGTGCCAGCAGTTTAGGGACCCTCCAAGAGACCCAGTACTTC.

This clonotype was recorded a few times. CDR3 sequence: CSARDGQGGRETQYF. DNA for the CDR3: TGCAGTGCTAGAGATGGGCAGGGGGGAAGGGAGACCCAGTACTTC. The chain has TRBV20-1 and TRBJ2-5, with a weak D call TRBD1 (7 bases). V lost 0 bases, J lost 5 bases, and 16 bases lay in between. In germline, CDR1 is DFQATT, CDR2 SNEGSKA (reference sequence). There are 15 residues in the CDR3.

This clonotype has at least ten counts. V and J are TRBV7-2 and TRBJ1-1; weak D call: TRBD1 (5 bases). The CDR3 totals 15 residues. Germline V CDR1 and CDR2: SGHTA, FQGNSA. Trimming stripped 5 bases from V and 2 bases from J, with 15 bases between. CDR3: CASSTHTGINTEAFF. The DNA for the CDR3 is TGTGCCAGCAGCACCCACACAGGTATAAACACTGAAGCTTTCTTT.

The CDR3 here is CASSFSGKLFF. The DNA for the CDR3 is TGCGCCAGCAGCTTTAGCGGGAAGTTGTTCTTC. This chain uses TRBV5-1 with TRBJ2-1, with TRBD2 matching 8 bases. This CDR3 contains 11 residues. Germline lookup yields CDR1 SGHRS and CDR2 YFSETQ. V lost 2 bases, J lost 15 bases, and 4 bases stayed unmatched.

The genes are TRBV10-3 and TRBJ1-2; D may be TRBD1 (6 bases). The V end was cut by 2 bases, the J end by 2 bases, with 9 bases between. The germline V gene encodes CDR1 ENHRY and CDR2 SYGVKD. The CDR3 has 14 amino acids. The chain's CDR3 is CAISETQGNYGYTF. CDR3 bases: TGTGCCATCAGTGAGACACAGGGAAACTATGGCTACACCTTC.

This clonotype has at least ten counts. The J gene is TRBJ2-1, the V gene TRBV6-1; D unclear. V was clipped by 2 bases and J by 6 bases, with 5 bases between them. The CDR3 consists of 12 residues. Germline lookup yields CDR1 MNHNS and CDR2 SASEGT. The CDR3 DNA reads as TGTGCCAGCAGTGAATCAGGCAATGAGCAGTTCTTC. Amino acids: CASSESGNEQFF.

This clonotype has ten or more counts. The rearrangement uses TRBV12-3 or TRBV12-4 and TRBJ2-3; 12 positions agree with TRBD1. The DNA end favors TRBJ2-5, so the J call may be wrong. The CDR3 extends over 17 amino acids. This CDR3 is CASSSQAGQGARETQYF. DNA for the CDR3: TGTGCCAGCAGTTCGCAGGCGGGACAGGGGGCTAGGGAGACCCAGTACTTC.

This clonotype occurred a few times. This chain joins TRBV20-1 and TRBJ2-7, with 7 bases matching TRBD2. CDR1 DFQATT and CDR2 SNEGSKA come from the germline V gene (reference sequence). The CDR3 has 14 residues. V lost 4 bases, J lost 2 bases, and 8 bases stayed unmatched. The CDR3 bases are TGCAGTGCTATTGGGTCTAGCGGCCCCTACGAGCAGTACTTC. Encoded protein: CSAIGSSGPYEQYF.

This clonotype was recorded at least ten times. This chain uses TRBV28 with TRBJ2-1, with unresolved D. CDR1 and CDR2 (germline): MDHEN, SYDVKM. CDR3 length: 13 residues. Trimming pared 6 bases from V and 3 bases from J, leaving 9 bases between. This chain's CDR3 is CASREHRYNEQFF. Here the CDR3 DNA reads TGTGCCAGCAGGGAGCACCGCTACAATGAGCAGTTCTTC.

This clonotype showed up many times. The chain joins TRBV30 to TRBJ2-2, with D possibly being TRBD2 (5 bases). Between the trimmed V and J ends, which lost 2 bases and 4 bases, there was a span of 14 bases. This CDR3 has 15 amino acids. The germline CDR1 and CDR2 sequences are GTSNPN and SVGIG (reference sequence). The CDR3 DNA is TGTGCCTGGAGTCCACGAGGACTGATCACCGGGGAGCTGTTTTTT. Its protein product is CAWSPRGLITGELFF. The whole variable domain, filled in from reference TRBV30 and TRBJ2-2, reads SQTIHQWPATLVQPVGSPLSLECTVEGTSNPNLYWYRQAAGRGLQLLFYSVGIGQISSEVPQNLSASRPQDRQFILSSKKLLLSDSGFYLCAWSPRGLITGELFFGEGSRLTVL.

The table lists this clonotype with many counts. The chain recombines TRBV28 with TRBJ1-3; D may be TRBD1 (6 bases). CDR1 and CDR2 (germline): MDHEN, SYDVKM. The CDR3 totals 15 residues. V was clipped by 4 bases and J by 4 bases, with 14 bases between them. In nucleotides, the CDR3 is TGTGCCAGCAGTTCATGGGGGGCGCTGGGAAACACCATATATTTT. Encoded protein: CASSSWGALGNTIYF.

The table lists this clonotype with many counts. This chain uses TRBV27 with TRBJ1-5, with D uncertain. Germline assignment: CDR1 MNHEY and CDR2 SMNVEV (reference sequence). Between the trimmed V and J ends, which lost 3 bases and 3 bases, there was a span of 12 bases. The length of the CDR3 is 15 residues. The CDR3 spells CASSFIGEVNQPQHF. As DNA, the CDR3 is TGTGCCAGCAGTTTCATTGGGGAAGTCAATCAGCCCCAGCATTTT.

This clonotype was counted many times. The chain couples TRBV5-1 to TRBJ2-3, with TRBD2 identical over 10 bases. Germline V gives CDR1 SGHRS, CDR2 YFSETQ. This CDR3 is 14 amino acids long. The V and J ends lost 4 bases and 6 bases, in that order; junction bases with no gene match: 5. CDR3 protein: CASSTLAGADTQYF. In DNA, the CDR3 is TGCGCCAGCAGCACTCTAGCGGGAGCCGATACGCAGTATTTT.

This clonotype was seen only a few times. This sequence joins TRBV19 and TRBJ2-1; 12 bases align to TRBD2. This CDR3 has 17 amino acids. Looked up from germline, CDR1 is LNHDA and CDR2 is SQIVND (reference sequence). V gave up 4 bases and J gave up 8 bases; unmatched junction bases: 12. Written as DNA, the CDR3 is TGTGCCAGTAGTACTAGACTAGCGGGAGAGAAGGCGCATGAGCAGTTCTTC. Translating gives CASSTRLAGEKAHEQFF.

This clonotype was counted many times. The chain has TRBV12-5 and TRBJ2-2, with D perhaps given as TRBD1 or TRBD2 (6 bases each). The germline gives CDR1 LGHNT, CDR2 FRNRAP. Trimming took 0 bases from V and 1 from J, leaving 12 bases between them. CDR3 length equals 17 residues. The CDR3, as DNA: TGTGCTAGTGGTTTGGTACAGGGCGGGAAGAACACCGGGGAGCTGTTTTTT. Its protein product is CASGLVQGGKNTGELFF.

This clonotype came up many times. The CDR3 sequence: CASSSERLAGGTYEQYF. In nucleotides, the CDR3 is TGCGCCAGCAGTTCCGAGCGACTAGCGGGAGGGACCTACGAGCAGTACTTC. V is TRBV10-1 and J is TRBJ2-7, with 14 bases lining up with TRBD2. The CDR3 sequence is 17 residues long. V shed 5 bases, J shed 2 bases, and the junction held 8 bases outside the gene matches. The germline V gene encodes CDR1 WNHNN and CDR2 SYGVQD (reference sequence).

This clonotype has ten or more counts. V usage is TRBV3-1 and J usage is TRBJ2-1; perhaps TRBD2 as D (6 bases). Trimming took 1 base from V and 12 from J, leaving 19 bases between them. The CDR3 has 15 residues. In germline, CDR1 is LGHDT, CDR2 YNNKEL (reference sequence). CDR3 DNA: TGTGCCAGCAGCCAAGGTGGTGAGGTAGGAGGGAGGCAGTTCTTC. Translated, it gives CASSQGGEVGGRQFF.

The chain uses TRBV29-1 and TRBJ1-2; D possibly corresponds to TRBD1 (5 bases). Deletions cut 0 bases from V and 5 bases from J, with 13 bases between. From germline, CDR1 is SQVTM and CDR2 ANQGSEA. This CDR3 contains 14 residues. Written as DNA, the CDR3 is TGCAGCGTTGAAGACTGGGACGGGGAGTATGGCTACACCTTC. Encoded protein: CSVEDWDGEYGYTF.

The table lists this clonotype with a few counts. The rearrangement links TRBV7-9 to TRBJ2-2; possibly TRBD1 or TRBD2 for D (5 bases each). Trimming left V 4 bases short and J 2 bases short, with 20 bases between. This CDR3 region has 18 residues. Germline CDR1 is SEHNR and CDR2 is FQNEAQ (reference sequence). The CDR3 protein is CASSWTLGTNVNTGELFF. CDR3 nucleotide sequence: TGTGCCAGCAGCTGGACCCTGGGGACCAACGTAAACACCGGGGAGCTGTTTTTT.

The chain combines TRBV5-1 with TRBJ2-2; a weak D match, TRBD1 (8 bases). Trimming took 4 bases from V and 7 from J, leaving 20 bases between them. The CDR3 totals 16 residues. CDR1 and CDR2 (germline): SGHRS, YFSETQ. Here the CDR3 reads CASSPYGQGGNGELFF. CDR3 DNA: TGCGCCAGCAGCCCCTACGGACAGGGAGGGAACGGGGAGCTGTTTTTT.